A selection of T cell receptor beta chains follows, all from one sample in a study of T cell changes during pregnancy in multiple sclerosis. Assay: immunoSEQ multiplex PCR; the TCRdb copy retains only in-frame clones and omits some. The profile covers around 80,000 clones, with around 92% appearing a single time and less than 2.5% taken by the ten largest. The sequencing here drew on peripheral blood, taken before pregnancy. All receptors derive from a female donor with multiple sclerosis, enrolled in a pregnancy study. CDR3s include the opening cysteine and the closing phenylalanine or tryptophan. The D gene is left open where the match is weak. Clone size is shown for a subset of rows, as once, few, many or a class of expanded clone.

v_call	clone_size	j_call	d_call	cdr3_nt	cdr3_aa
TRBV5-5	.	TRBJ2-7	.	TGTGCCAGCCGCGGGGACTTAAGCTCCTACGAGCAGTACTTC	CASRGDLSSYEQYF
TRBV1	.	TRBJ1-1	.	TGCACCAGCAGCCCTCCCAGCGACAGGGGATCCACTGAAGCTTTCTTT	CTSSPPSDRGSTEAFF
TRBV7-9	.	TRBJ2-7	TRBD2	TGTGCCAGCAGCGCGCGGACTAGCGGACCCTACGAGCAGTACTTC	CASSARTSGPYEQYF
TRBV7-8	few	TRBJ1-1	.	TGTGCCAGCAGCTTATTCGAGGTCCCCACTGAAGCTTTCTTT	CASSLFEVPTEAFF
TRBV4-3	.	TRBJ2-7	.	TGCGCCAGCAGCCAAGATCTAGCTGAAAGCTACGAGCAGTACTTC	CASSQDLAESYEQYF
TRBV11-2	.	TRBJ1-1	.	TGTGCCAGCAGCTTAGAAAGACAGCCCGGAGTTCAAGCTTTCTTT	CASSLERQPGVQAFF
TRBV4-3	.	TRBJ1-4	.	TGCGCCAGCAGCCTCTTTCTGGACCAGGGAAATGAAAAACTGTTTTTT	CASSLFLDQGNEKLFF
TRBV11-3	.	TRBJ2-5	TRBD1	TGTGCCAGCAGCGGCGGGACAGGGGGTAGAGAGACCCAGTACTTC	CASSGGTGGRETQYF
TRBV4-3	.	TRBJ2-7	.	TGCGCCAGCAGCCAAGAGTTTCGGGATTGGGACGAGCAGTACTTC	CASSQEFRDWDEQYF
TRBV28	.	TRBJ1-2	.	TGTGCCAGCAGTTCCTTGCCGGACACCGGCTATGGCTACACCTTC	CASSSLPDTGYGYTF
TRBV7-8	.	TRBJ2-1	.	TGTGCCAGCAGCCCAGATACGGGAAGCTCCTACAATGAGCAGTTCTTC	CASSPDTGSSYNEQFF
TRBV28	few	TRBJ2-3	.	TGTGCCAGCAGTCAAGATACGCAGTATTTT	CASSQDTQYF
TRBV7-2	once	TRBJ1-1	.	TGTGCCAGCAGCTTAAGGAGTAGCGGCACTGAAGCTTTCTTT	CASSLRSSGTEAFF
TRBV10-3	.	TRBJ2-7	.	TGTGCCATCAGTGAGTCCCCCTACTACGAGCAGTACTTC	CAISESPYYEQYF
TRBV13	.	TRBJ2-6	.	TGTGCCAGCAGCTTAGACAGGGCTGGGGCCAACGTCCTGACTTTC	CASSLDRAGANVLTF
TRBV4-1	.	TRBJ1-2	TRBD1	TGCGCCAGCAGTCGACAGGGTGAGGGCTACACCTTC	CASSRQGEGYTF
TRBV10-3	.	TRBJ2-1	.	TGTGCCATCAGCCCCGACAGCGATGAGCAGTTCTTC	CAISPDSDEQFF
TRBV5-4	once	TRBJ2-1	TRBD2	TGTGCCAGCAGCCCATCACAGGGGTGGGGCGGGAGGGCCTCCAATGAGCAGTTCTTC	CASSPSQGWGGRASNEQFF
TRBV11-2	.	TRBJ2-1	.	TGTGCCAGCAGCTTAGGAGACATGACCTACAATGAGCAGTTCTTC	CASSLGDMTYNEQFF
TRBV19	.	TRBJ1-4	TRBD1	TGTGCCAGTAGTCACCAGGGGGTAAGGGAAAAACTGTTTTTT	CASSHQGVREKLFF
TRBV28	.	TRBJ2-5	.	TGTGCCAGCAGCGGCGGCTTGAGAGAGACCCAGTACTTC	CASSGGLRETQYF
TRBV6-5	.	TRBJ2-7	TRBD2	TGTGCCAGCAGTTACTCAACTAGCGGGAGTGACGAGCAGTACTTC	CASSYSTSGSDEQYF
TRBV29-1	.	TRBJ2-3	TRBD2	TGCAGCGCCCGACTAGCGGGAGACTTGCCAGATACGCAGTATTTT	CSARLAGDLPDTQYF
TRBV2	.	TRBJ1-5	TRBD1	TGTGCCAGCAGTGAACAGGCAGGGGGCCTTAGCAATCAGCCCCAGCATTTT	CASSEQAGGLSNQPQHF
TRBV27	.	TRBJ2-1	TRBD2	TGTGCCAGCAGTCCTACTAGCGACCCCTACAATGAGCAGTTCTTC	CASSPTSDPYNEQFF
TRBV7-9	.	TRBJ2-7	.	TGTGCCAGCAGCCAGAGCGGTGCCTACGAGCAGTACTTC	CASSQSGAYEQYF
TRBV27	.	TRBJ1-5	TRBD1	TGTGCCAGCAGTTCCCTGACAGGGTATAGCAATCAGCCCCAGCATTTT	CASSSLTGYSNQPQHF
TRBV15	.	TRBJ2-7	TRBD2	TGTGCCACCAGCATACGACTAGCGGGAGGGGGTGAGCAGTACTTC	CATSIRLAGGGEQYF